The text below deals with one T cell receptor (beta chain). This entry belongs to a study of Graves' ophthalmopathy and Graves' hyperthyroidism. Every ophthalmopathy donor presented moderate-to-severe activity, CAS ≥3, NOSPECS ≥4 and duration under 3 months. The diagnosis was founded upon clinical symptoms, serum thyroxine, TRAb, thyroid ultrasound and orbital computed tomography. V was clipped by 0 bases and J by 3 bases, with 15 bases between them. From germline, CDR1 is LGHDT and CDR2 YNNKEL (reference sequence). The CDR3 is 16 residues long. The authors amplified TCR beta CDR3 regions from RNA transcripts. First-round RT-PCR employed HTBI primers, with a second-round multiplex PCR after it. TCRdb reanalysed the multiplex PCR reads using MiXCR and keeps one entry per CDR3 protein. The sample has around 470,000 distinct CDR3 sequences, 14% seen once.

Sequenced sample: blood. The TCR was taken from a woman between 25 and 40 years old with Graves' ophthalmopathy. The chain joins TRBV3-1 to TRBJ2-7, with D possibly being TRBD1 or TRBD2 (6 bases each). The CDR3 loop is CASSQEWGAGYYEQYF. The CDR3 region has the DNA TGTGCCAGCAGCCAAGAATGGGGGGCAGGGTACTACGAGCAGTACTTC.